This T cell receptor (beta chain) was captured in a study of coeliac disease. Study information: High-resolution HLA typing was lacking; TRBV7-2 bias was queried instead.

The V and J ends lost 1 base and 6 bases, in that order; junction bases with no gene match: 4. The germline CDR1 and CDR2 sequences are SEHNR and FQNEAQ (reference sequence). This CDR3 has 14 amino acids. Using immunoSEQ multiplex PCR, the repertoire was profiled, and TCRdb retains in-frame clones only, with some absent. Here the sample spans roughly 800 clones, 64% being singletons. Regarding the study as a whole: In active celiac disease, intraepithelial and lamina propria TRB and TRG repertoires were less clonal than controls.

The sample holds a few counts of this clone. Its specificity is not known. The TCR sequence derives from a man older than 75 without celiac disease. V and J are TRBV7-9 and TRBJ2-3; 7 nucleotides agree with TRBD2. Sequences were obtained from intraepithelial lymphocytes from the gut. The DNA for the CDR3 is TGTGCCAGCAGCTTAGGGGGGGGATTGGATACGCAGTATTTT. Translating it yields CASSLGGGLDTQYF.